Listed below are T cell receptor beta chains from one sample, sequenced in a study of cytomegalovirus exposure and HLA in healthy donors. Here immunoSEQ multiplex PCR was the method, and the copy in TCRdb shows in-frame clones only, minus some. The sample holds around 170,000 clones, over 70% seen once. The sequencing sample was made of PBMCs. The receptors here all came from a man over 45 in good health and CMV-seronegative. The CDR3 runs from the conserved cysteine through the conserved F or W. D genes are given only for firm matches. The size of a clone is reported for some rows only, either as once, few or many, or as a class for expanded clones.

V gene	J gene	D gene	clone size	CDR3 protein	CDR3 DNA
TRBV19	TRBJ1-1	TRBD1	few	CASSPEQGRRYTEAFF	TGTGCCAGTAGTCCCGAACAGGGGAGGCGGTACACTGAAGCTTTCTTT
TRBV30	TRBJ1-5	.	.	CAWSGGAGANQPQHF	TGTGCCTGGAGTGGAGGGGCAGGGGCGAATCAGCCCCAGCATTTT
TRBV5-6	TRBJ2-5	.	.	CASSSTGTETQYF	TGTGCCAGCAGCTCGACGGGTACGGAGACCCAGTACTTC
TRBV19	TRBJ1-5	.	.	CASSIRGWNQPQHF	TGTGCCAGTAGTATAAGGGGTTGGAATCAGCCCCAGCATTTT
TRBV7-2	TRBJ2-1	.	.	CASSVLGRPNEQFF	TGTGCCAGCAGCGTACTGGGCCGACCCAATGAGCAGTTCTTC
TRBV6-1	TRBJ1-6	.	once	CASNKDRPSPLHF	TGTGCCAGCAACAAGGACAGACCTTCACCCCTCCACTTT
TRBV29-1	TRBJ1-2	TRBD1	.	CSLWVGTGGFGYTF	TGCAGCCTTTGGGTAGGGACAGGGGGCTTTGGCTACACCTTC
TRBV6-1	TRBJ1-5	TRBD1	.	CASRDRGISNQPQHF	TGTGCCAGCAGGGACAGGGGGATTAGCAATCAGCCCCAGCATTTT
TRBV6-5	TRBJ2-1	.	.	CASSLEVDNEQFF	TGTGCCAGCAGTTTGGAGGTGGACAATGAGCAGTTCTTC
TRBV19	TRBJ2-7	TRBD1	.	CASSGTGTLREQYF	TGTGCCAGTAGTGGGACAGGCACTTTGAGGGAGCAGTACTTC
TRBV25-1	TRBJ2-5	.	.	CASRGQSFGETQYF	TGTGCCAGCAGAGGACAGTCCTTTGGAGAGACCCAGTACTTC
TRBV5-4	TRBJ2-2	.	.	CASSLAGYGTGELFF	TGTGCCAGCAGCTTGGCGGGGTATGGCACCGGGGAGCTGTTTTTT
TRBV5-1	TRBJ1-1	TRBD1	.	CASSWTGGFTEAFF	TGCGCCAGCAGCTGGACAGGGGGCTTCACTGAAGCTTTCTTT
TRBV2	TRBJ1-2	.	few	CASMGGPRGYTF	TGTGCCAGCATGGGGGGGCCTCGGGGCTACACCTTC
TRBV2	TRBJ1-5	.	.	CASRQGDQPQHF	TGTGCCAGCAGGCAGGGTGATCAGCCCCAGCATTTT
TRBV5-5	TRBJ1-6	TRBD1	.	CASSPRDRGYSPLHF	TGTGCCAGCAGCCCAAGGGACAGGGGATATTCACCCCTCCACTTT